The subject of this entry is one T cell receptor beta chain. The data were obtained in a study of cytomegalovirus exposure and HLA in healthy donors. There are 14 residues in the CDR3. Germline CDR1 is SGHRS and CDR2 is YFSETQ. V lost 4 bases, J lost 0 bases, and 10 bases lay in between. Sequencing was performed with immunoSEQ multiplex PCR; in TCRdb, only in-frame clones are kept and a portion is missing. Seen here are around 200,000 clones, 80% to 85% observed once, and the top ten hold 1% to 1.5%. This chain connects TRBV5-1 to TRBJ1-1; tentatively, D is TRBD1 (5 bases). This TCR came from a woman aged 25-40 years in good health and CMV-seronegative. Sequences were obtained from PBMCs. The CDR3 loop is CASSKDTMNTEAFF. In DNA, the CDR3 is TGCGCCAGCAGCAAGGACACAATGAACACTGAAGCTTTCTTT. The entire variable domain, with the rest obtained from reference TRBV5-1 and TRBJ1-1, is as follows: KAGVTQTPRYLIKTRGQQVTLSCSPISGHRSVSWYQQTPGQGLQFLFEYFSETQRNKGNFPGRFSGRQFSNSRSEMNVSTLELGDSALYLCASSKDTMNTEAFFGQGTRLTVV.